A selection of T cell receptor beta chains follows, all from one sample in a study of beta chain features in type 1 diabetes. Repertoires were generated with immunoSEQ multiplex PCR, while TCRdb's copy carries only in-frame clones and drops some. The sample has about 360,000 clones, approximately 12% seen once. The specimen was naive CD4+ T cells from blood. These receptors were collected from a young man in good health. Both conserved end residues are part of each CDR3. Not every row has a clone size; where given, it reads once, few, many or a size class.

abundance,j_gene,v_gene,CDR3aa
few,TRBJ2-1,TRBV7-2,CASSPPSGRNNEQFF
NA,TRBJ1-2,TRBV7-9,CASSFRTDSNYGYTF
NA,TRBJ2-1,TRBV7-2,CASSRDYTQYNEQFF
NA,TRBJ2-7,TRBV19,CASSIETGNYEQYF
few,TRBJ2-1,TRBV4-3,CASSQGGEFVNEQFF
NA,TRBJ2-7,TRBV5-1,CASSRTGTEQYF
few,TRBJ1-2,TRBV15,CATSARRGGYYGYTF
few,TRBJ2-1,TRBV12-5,CASGLHRAGGIRTYNEQFF
NA,TRBJ2-5,TRBV12-5,CASGSGAGDQETQYF
few,TRBJ1-5,TRBV5-4,CASSADRGNNQPQHF
NA,TRBJ1-5,TRBV19,CASSTAGGNQPQHF
few,TRBJ2-7,TRBV4-2,CASSQVTSALSSYEQYF
NA,TRBJ1-2,TRBV4-3,CASSQDGQALNTF
NA,TRBJ2-3,TRBV9,CASSATGSTDTQYF
NA,TRBJ2-7,TRBV27,CASRELAGGRAYEQYF
few,TRBJ2-7,TRBV7-2,CASSHPGLAADASRGYF
few,TRBJ2-3,TRBV28,CASSLVIAGGLTDTQYF
few,TRBJ2-3,TRBV19,CATLAGGLTDTQYF
NA,TRBJ1-5,TRBV7-9,CASSPRGGSQPQHF
NA,TRBJ2-5,TRBV2,CASSALSGQETQYF
NA,TRBJ1-1,TRBV18,CASSPAGRNTEAFF
NA,TRBJ2-5,TRBV5-4,CASSWAAGSETQYF
NA,TRBJ2-7,TRBV6-5,CASRKGQGNSYEQYF
few,TRBJ1-1,TRBV29-1,CSVVAQGVNTEAFF
few,TRBJ2-1,TRBV19,CASSIGSGYYNEQFF
NA,TRBJ1-2,TRBV6-5,CASSERGYGYTF
few,TRBJ1-2,TRBV5-4,CASSPGQGFNYGYTF
few,TRBJ2-5,TRBV7-3,CASSPSGGGFRETQYF
NA,TRBJ2-1,TRBV28,CASLSNDEQFF
few,TRBJ2-7,TRBV9,CASSPGTSQYEQYF
few,TRBJ1-1,TRBV30,CAWIGQGEAFF
NA,TRBJ1-1,TRBV10-3,CAISTLTGMNTEAFF
NA,TRBJ2-4,TRBV7-2,CASSPRQDIQYF
NA,TRBJ2-7,TRBV11-2,CASSLDSGQGFSYEQYF
NA,TRBJ2-7,TRBV30,CACGGANVDYEQYF
few,TRBJ1-1,TRBV19,CASTRVMGLKAFF
few,TRBJ2-3,TRBV28,CASSSGTSTDTQYF
few,TRBJ2-7,TRBV9,CASSAPGVYEQYF
few,TRBJ2-7,TRBV5-1,CASSPQGQTPSEQYF